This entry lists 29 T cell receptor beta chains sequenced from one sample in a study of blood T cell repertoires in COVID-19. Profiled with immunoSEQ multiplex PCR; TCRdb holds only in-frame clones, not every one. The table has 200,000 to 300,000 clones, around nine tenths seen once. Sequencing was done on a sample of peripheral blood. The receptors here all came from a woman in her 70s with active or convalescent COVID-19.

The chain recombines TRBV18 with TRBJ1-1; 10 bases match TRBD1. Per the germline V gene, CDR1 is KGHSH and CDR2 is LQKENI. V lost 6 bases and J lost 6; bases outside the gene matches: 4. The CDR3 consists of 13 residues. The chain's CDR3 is CASSRTGGAEAFF. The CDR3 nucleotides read TGTGCCAGCTCGCGGACAGGGGGGGCTGAAGCTTTCTTT.

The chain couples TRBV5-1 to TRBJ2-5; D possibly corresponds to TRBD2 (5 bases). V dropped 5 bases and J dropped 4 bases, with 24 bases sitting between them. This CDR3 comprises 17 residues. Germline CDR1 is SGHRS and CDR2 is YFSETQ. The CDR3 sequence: CASRNPSFTSNGETQYF. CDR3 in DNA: TGCGCCAGCAGAAACCCCTCCTTCACTAGTAATGGAGAGACCCAGTACTTC.

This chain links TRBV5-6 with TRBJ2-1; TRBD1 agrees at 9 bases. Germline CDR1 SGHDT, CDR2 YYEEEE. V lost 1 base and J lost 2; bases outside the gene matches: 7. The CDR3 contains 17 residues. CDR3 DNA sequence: TGTGCCAGCAGCTTGACGCTGCGACAGGGGGCCTACAATGAGCAGTTCTTC. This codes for CASSLTLRQGAYNEQFF.

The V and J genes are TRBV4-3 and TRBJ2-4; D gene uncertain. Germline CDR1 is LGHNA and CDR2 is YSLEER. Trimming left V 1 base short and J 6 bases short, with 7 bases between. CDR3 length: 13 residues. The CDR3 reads CASSQGYRNIQYF. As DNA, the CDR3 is TGCGCCAGCAGCCAAGGTTACAGAAACATTCAGTACTTC.

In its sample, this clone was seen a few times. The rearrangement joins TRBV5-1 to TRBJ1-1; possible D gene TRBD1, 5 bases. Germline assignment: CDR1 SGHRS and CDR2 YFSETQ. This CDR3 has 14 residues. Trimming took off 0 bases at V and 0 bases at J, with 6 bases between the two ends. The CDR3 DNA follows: TGCGCCAGCAGCTTGGCAGGGATGAACACTGAAGCTTTCTTT. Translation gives CASSLAGMNTEAFF.

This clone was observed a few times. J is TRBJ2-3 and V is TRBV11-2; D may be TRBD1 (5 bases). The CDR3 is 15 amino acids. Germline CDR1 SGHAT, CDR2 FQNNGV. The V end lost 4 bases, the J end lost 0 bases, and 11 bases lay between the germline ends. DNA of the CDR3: TGTGCCAGCAGCTCACACACAGGCAGCACAGATACGCAGTATTTT. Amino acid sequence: CASSSHTGSTDTQYF.

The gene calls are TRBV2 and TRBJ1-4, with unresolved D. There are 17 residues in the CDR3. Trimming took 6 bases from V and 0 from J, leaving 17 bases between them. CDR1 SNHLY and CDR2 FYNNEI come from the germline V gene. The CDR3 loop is CASSPERGVATNEKLFF. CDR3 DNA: TGTGCCAGCAGCCCTGAGCGCGGGGTAGCAACTAATGAAAAACTGTTTTTT.

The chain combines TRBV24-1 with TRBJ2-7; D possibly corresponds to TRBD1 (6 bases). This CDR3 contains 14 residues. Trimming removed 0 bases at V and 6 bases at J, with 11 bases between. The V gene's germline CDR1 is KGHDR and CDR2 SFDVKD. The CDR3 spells CATSDLTGTREQYF. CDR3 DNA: TGTGCCACCAGTGATTTGACAGGGACACGCGAGCAGTACTTC.

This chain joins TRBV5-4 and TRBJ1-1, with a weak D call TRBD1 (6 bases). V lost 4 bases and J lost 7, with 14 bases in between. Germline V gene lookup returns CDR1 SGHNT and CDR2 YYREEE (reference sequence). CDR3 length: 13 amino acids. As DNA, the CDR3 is TGTGCCAGCAGCATGGGCAGGACAGTTGAAGCTTTCTTT. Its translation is CASSMGRTVEAFF.

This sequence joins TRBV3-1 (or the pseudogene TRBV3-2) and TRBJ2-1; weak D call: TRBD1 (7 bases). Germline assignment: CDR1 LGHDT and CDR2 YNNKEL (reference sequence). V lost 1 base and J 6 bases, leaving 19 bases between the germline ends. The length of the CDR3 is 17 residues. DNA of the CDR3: TGTGCCAGCAGCCAAGTTGCGGGGACAGTAAAAAGCAATGAGCAGTTCTTC. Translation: CASSQVAGTVKSNEQFF.

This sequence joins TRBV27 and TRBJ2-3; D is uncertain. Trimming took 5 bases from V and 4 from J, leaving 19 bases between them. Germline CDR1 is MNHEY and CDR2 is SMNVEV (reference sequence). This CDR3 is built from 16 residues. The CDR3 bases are TGTGCCAGCAGTCCCCGCGTTCTGCCCACGGCAGATACGCAGTATTTT. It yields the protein CASSPRVLPTADTQYF.

DNA for the CDR3: TGTGCCAGCACGATAGGACAGGGGACTTATAATTCACCCCTCCACTTT. Its translation: CASTIGQGTYNSPLHF. The chain uses TRBV2 and TRBJ1-6, with 9 bases that match TRBD1. This CDR3 spans 16 amino acids. The V and J ends lost 7 bases and 4 bases, in that order; junction bases with no gene match: 8. Germline CDR1 and CDR2: SNHLY and FYNNEI.

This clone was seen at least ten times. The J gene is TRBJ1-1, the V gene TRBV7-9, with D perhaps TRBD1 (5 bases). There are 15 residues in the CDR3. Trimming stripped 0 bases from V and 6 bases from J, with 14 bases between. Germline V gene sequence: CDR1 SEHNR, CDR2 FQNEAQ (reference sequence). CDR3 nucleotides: TGTGCCAGCAGCTTAGCGGCAGGGCGAGGCGCTGAAGCTTTCTTT. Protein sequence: CASSLAAGRGAEAFF.

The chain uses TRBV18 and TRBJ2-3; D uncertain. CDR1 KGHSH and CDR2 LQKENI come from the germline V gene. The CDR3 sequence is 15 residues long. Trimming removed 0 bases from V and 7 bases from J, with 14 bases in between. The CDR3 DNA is TGTGCCAGCTCACCACCGGCAGCGTCTGTAAATACGCAGTATTTT. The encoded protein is CASSPPAASVNTQYF.

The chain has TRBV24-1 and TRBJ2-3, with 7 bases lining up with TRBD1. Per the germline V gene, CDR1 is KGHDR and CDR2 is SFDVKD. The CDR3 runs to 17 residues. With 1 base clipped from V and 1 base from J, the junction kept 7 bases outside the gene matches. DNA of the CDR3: TGTGCCACCAGTGATTTTCGTCGGGACAGAGGCACAGATACGCAGTATTTT. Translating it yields CATSDFRRDRGTDTQYF.

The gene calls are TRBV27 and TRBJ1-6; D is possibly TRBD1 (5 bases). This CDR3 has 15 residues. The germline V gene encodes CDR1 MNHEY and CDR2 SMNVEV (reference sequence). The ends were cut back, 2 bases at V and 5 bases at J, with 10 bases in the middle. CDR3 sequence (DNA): TGTGCCAGCAGTTTAGACAGAGTAAATAATTCACCCCTCCACTTT. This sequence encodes CASSLDRVNNSPLHF.

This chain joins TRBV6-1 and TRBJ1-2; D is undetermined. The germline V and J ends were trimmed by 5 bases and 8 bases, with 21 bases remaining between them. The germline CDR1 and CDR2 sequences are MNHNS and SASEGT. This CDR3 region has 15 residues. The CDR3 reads CASSSPDSGRGGYTF. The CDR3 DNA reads TGTGCCAGCAGTTCCCCGGACTCGGGGAGAGGAGGCTACACCTTC.

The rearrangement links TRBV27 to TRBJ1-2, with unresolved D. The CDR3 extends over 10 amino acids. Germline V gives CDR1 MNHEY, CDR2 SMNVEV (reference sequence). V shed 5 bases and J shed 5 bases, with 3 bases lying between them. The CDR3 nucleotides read TGTGCCAGCAGTCCTTATGGCTACACCTTC. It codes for CASSPYGYTF.

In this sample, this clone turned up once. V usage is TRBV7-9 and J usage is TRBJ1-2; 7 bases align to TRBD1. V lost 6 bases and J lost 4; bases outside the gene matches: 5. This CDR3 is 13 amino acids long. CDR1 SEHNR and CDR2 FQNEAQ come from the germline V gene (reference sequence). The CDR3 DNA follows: TGTGCCAGCAGACCGGGACAGATCTATGGCTACACCTTC. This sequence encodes CASRPGQIYGYTF.

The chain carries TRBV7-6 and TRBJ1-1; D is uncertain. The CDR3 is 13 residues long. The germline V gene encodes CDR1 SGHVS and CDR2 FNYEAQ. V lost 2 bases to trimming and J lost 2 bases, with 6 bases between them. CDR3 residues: CASSLKSNTEAFF. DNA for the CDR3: TGTGCCAGCAGCTTAAAGAGTAACACTGAAGCTTTCTTT.

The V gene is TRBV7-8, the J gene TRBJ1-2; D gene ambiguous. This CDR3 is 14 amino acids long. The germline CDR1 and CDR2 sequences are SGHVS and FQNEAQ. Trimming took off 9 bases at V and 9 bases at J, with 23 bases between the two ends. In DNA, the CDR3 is TGTGCCAGTACTACTCGGCCGAGATTTAATAGCTACACCTTC. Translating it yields CASTTRPRFNSYTF.

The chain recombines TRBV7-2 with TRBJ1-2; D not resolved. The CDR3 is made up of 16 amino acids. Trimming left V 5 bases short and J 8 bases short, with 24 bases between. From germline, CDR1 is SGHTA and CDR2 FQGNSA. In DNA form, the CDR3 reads TGTGCCAGCAGCAGCCCCACCTCCCTAAAGACACGCGGCTACACCTTC. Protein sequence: CASSSPTSLKTRGYTF.

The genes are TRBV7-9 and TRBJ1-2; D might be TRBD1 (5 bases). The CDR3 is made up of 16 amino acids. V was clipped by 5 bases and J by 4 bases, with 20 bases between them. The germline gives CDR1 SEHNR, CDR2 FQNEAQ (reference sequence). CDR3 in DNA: TGTGCCAGCAGCCCCGACGACAGCTTTCCCCTCTATGGCTACACCTTC. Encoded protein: CASSPDDSFPLYGYTF. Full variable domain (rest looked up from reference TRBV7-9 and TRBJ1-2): DTGVSQNPRHKITKRGQNVTFRCDPISEHNRLYWYRQTLGQGPEFLTYFQNEAQLEKSRLLSDRFSAERPKGSFSTLEIQRTEQGDSAMYLCASSPDDSFPLYGYTFGSGTRLTVV.

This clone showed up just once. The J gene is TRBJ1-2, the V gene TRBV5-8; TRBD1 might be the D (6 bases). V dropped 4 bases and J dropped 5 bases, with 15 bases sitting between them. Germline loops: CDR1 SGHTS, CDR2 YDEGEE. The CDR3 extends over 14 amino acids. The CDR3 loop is CASSGATGWYGYTF. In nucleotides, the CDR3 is TGTGCCAGCAGCGGTGCAACAGGGTGGTATGGCTACACCTTC.

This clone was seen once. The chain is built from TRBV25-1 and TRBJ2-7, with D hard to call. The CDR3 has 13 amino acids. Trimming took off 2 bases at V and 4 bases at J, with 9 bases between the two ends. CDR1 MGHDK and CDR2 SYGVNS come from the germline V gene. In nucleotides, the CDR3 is TGTGCCAGCAGTGAAGTGGGCCTTTACGAGCAGTACTTC. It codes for CASSEVGLYEQYF.

The DNA for the CDR3 is TGTGCCAGCTCACCACCGATGGGACAGGGACAGGGGAAGGAAGCTTTCTTT. Amino acids: CASSPPMGQGQGKEAFF. The chain couples TRBV18 to TRBJ1-1; 10 bases align to TRBD1. V gave up 0 bases and J gave up 8 bases; unmatched junction bases: 12. Germline V gene sequence: CDR1 KGHSH, CDR2 LQKENI. There are 17 residues in the CDR3.

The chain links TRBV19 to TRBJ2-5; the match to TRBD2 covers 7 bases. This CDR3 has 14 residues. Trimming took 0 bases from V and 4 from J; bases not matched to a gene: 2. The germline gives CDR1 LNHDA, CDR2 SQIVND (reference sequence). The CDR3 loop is CASSIEGRGETQYF. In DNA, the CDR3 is TGTGCCAGTAGTATAGAGGGGAGGGGAGAGACCCAGTACTTC.

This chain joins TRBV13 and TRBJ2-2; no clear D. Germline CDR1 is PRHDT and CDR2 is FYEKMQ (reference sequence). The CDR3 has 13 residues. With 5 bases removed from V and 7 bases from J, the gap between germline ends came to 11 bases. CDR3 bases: TGTGCCAGCAGCCTCTGGCCGGGCGGGGAGCTGTTTTTT. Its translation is CASSLWPGGELFF.

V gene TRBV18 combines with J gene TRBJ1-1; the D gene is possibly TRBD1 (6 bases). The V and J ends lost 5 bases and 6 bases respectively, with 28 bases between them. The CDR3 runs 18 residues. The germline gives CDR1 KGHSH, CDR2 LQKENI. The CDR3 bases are TGTGCCAGCTCAAAGGCGGGGGGCCGAACCCCCGGGGGCTCTGAAGCTTTCTTT. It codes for CASSKAGGRTPGGSEAFF.